The clone carrying this T cell receptor beta chain was recorded at least ten times. Per germline, CDR1 ENHRY and CDR2 SYGVKD. There are 17 residues in the CDR3. V was pared by 4 bases and J by 3 bases, with 8 bases of the junction left unmatched. These data originate in a study of regulatory T cells in long-lasting Graves disease. Regarding time point: newly diagnosed GD, antithyroid drugs for less than 3 months. Construction of the TCR library relied on RNA isolated from PBMCs. A roughly 10-milliliter sample of peripheral blood was drawn into EDTA tubes. HTBI primers from iRepertoire and Arm-PCR of CDR3 regions yielded the TCR beta libraries. TCRdb independently ran MiXCR on the multiplex PCR reads; one entry per CDR3 protein. The top ten clones hold 16% of a sample with some 400,000 distinct CDR3 sequences, under 15% of them seen once. Separately, the same data were catalogued under a study of T cells in Graves' hyperthyroidism and ophthalmopathy.

V usage is TRBV10-3 and J usage is TRBJ2-6; TRBD1 matches at 8 bases. The sequence was collected from a woman younger than 45 with Graves disease. This sample comprised peripheral blood mononuclear cells (PBMCs), obtained at new diagnosis, from a patient treated with antithyroid drugs. The CDR3 spells CAISADRVARGANVLTF. CDR3 in DNA: TGTGCCATCAGTGCGGACAGGGTAGCGCGTGGGGCCAACGTCCTGACTTTC.